The rows below give T cell receptor beta chains drawn from one sample of a study of cytomegalovirus exposure and HLA in healthy donors. Measured with immunoSEQ multiplex PCR; TCRdb has only the in-frame clones, and not every one. Of about 160,000 clones detected, approximately 86% appear once; the ten largest clones hold 2% to 2.5%. Sequencing was performed on PBMCs. These receptors were obtained from a young woman in good health and CMV-seronegative. Both conserved end residues are part of each CDR3. Fields, in order: CDR3 DNA, CDR3 protein, V gene, J gene, clone size, D gene. D genes are given only for firm matches. Clone size is not always given. Where it is, it says once, few, many or a class for expanded clones.

DNA: TGTGCCAGCAGCTTAATAAGGGACAGGGATATCTACACCTTC
CDR3: CASSLIRDRDIYTF
V: TRBV7-8
J: TRBJ1-2
size: .
D: TRBD1

DNA: TGTGCCACCAGGTTTGGCGACATGAACACTGAAGCTTTCTTT
CDR3: CATRFGDMNTEAFF
V: TRBV6-1
J: TRBJ1-1
size: .
D: .

DNA: TGTGCCAGTAGTCCCCAGTACGGGGGGCACGAGACCCAGTACTTC
CDR3: CASSPQYGGHETQYF
V: TRBV19
J: TRBJ2-5
size: .
D: .

DNA: TGCGCCAGCAGCCAGGTTAGCGGGAGGTCGTTCCGACAGGATGAGCAGTTCTTC
CDR3: CASSQVSGRSFRQDEQFF
V: TRBV4-3
J: TRBJ2-1
size: .
D: TRBD2

DNA: TGTGCCAGCAGCGGCATAGCGGGGGGTGACTCCTACGAGCAGTACTTC
CDR3: CASSGIAGGDSYEQYF
V: TRBV9
J: TRBJ2-7
size: .
D: TRBD2

DNA: TGTGCCAGCAGTGAAGCAGGGGGGGCAGGAACTGAAGCTTTCTTT
CDR3: CASSEAGGAGTEAFF
V: TRBV6-1
J: TRBJ1-1
size: .
D: .

DNA: TGCGCCAGCAGCTTGGGACTAGCGGGAGTCCCCGGGGAGCTGTTTTTT
CDR3: CASSLGLAGVPGELFF
V: TRBV5-1
J: TRBJ2-2
size: .
D: TRBD2

DNA: TGTGCCAGCACTCCCAGCGGGGAATCCTCTGGGGCCAACGTCCTGACTTTC
CDR3: CASTPSGESSGANVLTF
V: TRBV6-4
J: TRBJ2-6
size: few
D: TRBD2

DNA: TGTGCCAGCAGGAACAGGGTCCGGCAGCCCCAGCATTTT
CDR3: CASRNRVRQPQHF
V: TRBV2
J: TRBJ1-5
size: .
D: .

DNA: TGTGCTAGTGGCGGACTTAGCGGGGGGCCACCAGATACGCAGTATTTT
CDR3: CASGGLSGGPPDTQYF
V: TRBV12-5
J: TRBJ2-3
size: .
D: TRBD2

DNA: TGTGCCAGCAAGGCGGAGCTCGGCTACGAGCAGTACTTC
CDR3: CASKAELGYEQYF
V: TRBV13
J: TRBJ2-7
size: .
D: .

DNA: TGTGCCAGCAGCGTAGGGGACAGGGCGGGTTACACTGAAGCTTTCTTT
CDR3: CASSVGDRAGYTEAFF
V: TRBV9
J: TRBJ1-1
size: .
D: TRBD1

DNA: TGTGCCAGCAGCACACAGGGCTACGAGCAGTACTTC
CDR3: CASSTQGYEQYF
V: TRBV7-9
J: TRBJ2-7
size: few
D: .

DNA: TGTGCCAGCAGCCAGGAAGGGGGAAAACTGTTTTTT
CDR3: CASSQEGGKLFF
V: TRBV7-9
J: TRBJ1-4
size: .
D: .

DNA: TGTGCCAGTAGTCCGGGACAGGGGGACTATGGCTACACCTTC
CDR3: CASSPGQGDYGYTF
V: TRBV19
J: TRBJ1-2
size: .
D: TRBD1

DNA: TGCGCCAGCAGCCAAGTGGGGGACAGGGGCGATGGCTACACCTTC
CDR3: CASSQVGDRGDGYTF
V: TRBV4-1
J: TRBJ1-2
size: .
D: TRBD1

DNA: TGCGCCAGCAGCCAAGTAGCGAGTCGGGGTACGCAGTATTTT
CDR3: CASSQVASRGTQYF
V: TRBV4-3
J: TRBJ2-3
size: .
D: .

DNA: TGTGCCAGCAAGCAGAGGGGGCACAACACTGAAGCTTTCTTT
CDR3: CASKQRGHNTEAFF
V: TRBV13
J: TRBJ1-1
size: .
D: TRBD1

DNA: TGTGCCAGCAGTCCCGCCTACGAGCAGTACTTC
CDR3: CASSPAYEQYF
V: TRBV7-9
J: TRBJ2-7
size: .
D: .

DNA: TGTGCCAGCAGTGCCGAAACGGACAGGAGTAGCAAACTGTTTTTT
CDR3: CASSAETDRSSKLFF
V: TRBV2
J: TRBJ1-4
size: .
D: TRBD1

DNA: TGTGCCAGCAGCCCGGGACAGGGGATCTATGGCTACACCTTC
CDR3: CASSPGQGIYGYTF
V: TRBV7-2
J: TRBJ1-2
size: .
D: TRBD1

DNA: TGTGCCATCGGTATGGACAGGGGAGCTGAAGCTTTCTTT
CDR3: CAIGMDRGAEAFF
V: TRBV10-3
J: TRBJ1-1
size: .
D: TRBD1

DNA: TGTGCCAGCAGTTCCCGGACAGGAGGCTCCTACAATGAGCAGTTCTTC
CDR3: CASSSRTGGSYNEQFF
V: TRBV27
J: TRBJ2-1
size: .
D: TRBD1

DNA: TGTGCCAGCAGCTTAGGACTGCGGGATGAAGCTTTCTTT
CDR3: CASSLGLRDEAFF
V: TRBV11-3
J: TRBJ1-1
size: .
D: .

DNA: TGTGCCACCAGCAGAGATCGGAGTAGTGCCAATGAGCAGTTCTTC
CDR3: CATSRDRSSANEQFF
V: TRBV15
J: TRBJ2-1
size: .
D: .

DNA: TGTGCCAGCTCACCAGGGCTTCAGGCCGGGGGTGGCTACACCTTC
CDR3: CASSPGLQAGGGYTF
V: TRBV18
J: TRBJ1-2
size: .
D: .

DNA: TGTGCCATCGGAGTGGGGGGGAACACTGAAGCTTTCTTT
CDR3: CAIGVGGNTEAFF
V: TRBV2
J: TRBJ1-1
size: .
D: .

DNA: TGTGCCAGCAGTTATGGCATAGCCAGCACTGAAGCTTTCTTT
CDR3: CASSYGIASTEAFF
V: TRBV27
J: TRBJ1-1
size: .
D: .

DNA: TGTGCCAGCAGCTCTAGCGGGATAACCTACGAGCAGTACTTC
CDR3: CASSSSGITYEQYF
V: TRBV7-2
J: TRBJ2-7
size: few
D: TRBD2